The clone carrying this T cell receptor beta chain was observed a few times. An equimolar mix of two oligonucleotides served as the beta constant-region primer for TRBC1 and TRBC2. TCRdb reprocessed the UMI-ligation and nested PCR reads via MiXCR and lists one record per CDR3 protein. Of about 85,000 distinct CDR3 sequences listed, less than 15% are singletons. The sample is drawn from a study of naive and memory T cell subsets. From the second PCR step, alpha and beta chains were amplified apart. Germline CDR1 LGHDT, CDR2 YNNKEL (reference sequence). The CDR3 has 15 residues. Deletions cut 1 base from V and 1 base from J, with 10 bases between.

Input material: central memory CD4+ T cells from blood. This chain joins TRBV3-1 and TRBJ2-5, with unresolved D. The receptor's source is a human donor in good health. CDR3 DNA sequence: TGTGCCAGCAGCCAAGGCGGACGGAGCCAAGAGACCCAGTACTTC. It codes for CASSQGGRSQETQYF.